A selection of T cell receptor beta chains follows, all from one sample in a study of CD8+CD57+ T cells in acquired aplastic anemia. TCRdb fed the reads into MiXCR, producing one record per CDR3 protein. The data show around 120,000 distinct CDR3 sequences, almost 40% seen once. The specimen was sorted CD4+, CD8+, or CD8+CD57+ T cells (not recorded which) from PBMCs. Source of these receptors: a human donor with aplastic anemia. Both conserved end residues are part of each CDR3. Each record gives: D gene, clone size, V gene, J gene, CDR3 protein, CDR3 DNA. A D gene is named only where the DNA matches it firmly. Size values are once, few and many counts, or a class for expanded clones, and some rows have none.

D gene: TRBD2
clone size: NA
V gene: TRBV5-5
J gene: TRBJ2-2
CDR3 protein: CASSTGLATNTGEPFF
CDR3 DNA: TGTGCCAGCAGCACGGGACTAGCGACGAACACCGGGGAGCCGTTTTTT

D gene: TRBD1
clone size: NA
V gene: TRBV11-1
J gene: TRBJ2-3
CDR3 protein: CASRLPLDRETDTQYF
CDR3 DNA: TGTGCCAGCAGGCTGCCCCTGGACAGGGAGACAGATACGCAGTATTTT

D gene: NA
clone size: many
V gene: TRBV7-8
J gene: TRBJ1-5
CDR3 protein: CASKLGASNQPQHF
CDR3 DNA: TGTGCCAGCAAGCTAGGCGCAAGCAATCAGCCCCAGCATTTT

D gene: NA
clone size: NA
V gene: TRBV12-3/TRBV12-4
J gene: TRBJ1-1
CDR3 protein: CASNQGSDTEAFF
CDR3 DNA: TGTGCCAGCAATCAGGGGAGTGACACTGAAGCTTTCTTT

D gene: TRBD1
clone size: NA
V gene: TRBV25-1
J gene: TRBJ1-2
CDR3 protein: CASRSPGTANYGYTF
CDR3 DNA: TGTGCCAGCAGGAGCCCAGGGACAGCGAACTATGGCTACACCTTC

D gene: TRBD1
clone size: many
V gene: TRBV15
J gene: TRBJ1-4
CDR3 protein: CATSRDGTGVTEKLFF
CDR3 DNA: TGTGCCACCAGCAGAGATGGGACAGGGGTTACTGAAAAACTGTTTTTT

D gene: NA
clone size: many
V gene: TRBV24-1
J gene: TRBJ2-1
CDR3 protein: CATSDRDASSYNEQFF
CDR3 DNA: TGTGCCACCAGTGACCGGGACGCCAGCTCCTACAATGAGCAGTTCTTC

D gene: NA
clone size: NA
V gene: TRBV20-1
J gene: TRBJ2-7
CDR3 protein: CSARGYSAEYEQYF
CDR3 DNA: TGCAGTGCTAGAGGATATAGCGCAGAGTACGAGCAGTACTTC

D gene: NA
clone size: many
V gene: TRBV19
J gene: TRBJ1-1
CDR3 protein: CASSIGPSNTEAFF
CDR3 DNA: TGTGCCAGTAGTATAGGACCGTCGAACACTGAAGCTTTCTTT

D gene: NA
clone size: once
V gene: TRBV6-1
J gene: TRBJ2-3
CDR3 protein: CASSEAREPDTQYF
CDR3 DNA: TGTGCCAGCAGTGAAGCGCGCGAGCCAGATACGCAGTATTTT

D gene: NA
clone size: few
V gene: TRBV6-1
J gene: TRBJ1-3
CDR3 protein: CASSHTGTIEGNTIYF
CDR3 DNA: TGTGCCAGCAGTCACACAGGGACTATAGAAGGAAACACCATATATTTT

D gene: TRBD1
clone size: many
V gene: TRBV14
J gene: TRBJ2-5
CDR3 protein: CASSRQGWDGLTQETQYF
CDR3 DNA: TGTGCCAGCAGCCGACAGGGATGGGACGGCCTAACCCAAGAGACCCAGTACTTC

D gene: NA
clone size: many
V gene: TRBV7-6
J gene: TRBJ1-5
CDR3 protein: CASSLAGKRRGHQPQHF
CDR3 DNA: TGTGCCAGCAGCTTAGCGGGAAAACGGAGGGGCCACCAGCCCCAGCATTTT

D gene: TRBD2
clone size: NA
V gene: TRBV10-3
J gene: TRBJ2-7
CDR3 protein: CAISARTSGFYEQYF
CDR3 DNA: TGTGCCATCAGTGCCCGGACTAGCGGGTTCTACGAACAGTACTTC

D gene: NA
clone size: many
V gene: TRBV5-1
J gene: TRBJ2-2
CDR3 protein: CASSLQGAGTGELFF
CDR3 DNA: TGCGCCAGCAGCTTGCAGGGCGCGGGCACCGGGGAGCTGTTTTTT

D gene: NA
clone size: NA
V gene: TRBV10-3
J gene: TRBJ1-1
CDR3 protein: CAISDRGHPNTEAFF
CDR3 DNA: TGTGCCATCAGTGACAGGGGACATCCGAACACTGAAGCTTTCTTT

D gene: NA
clone size: NA
V gene: TRBV7-3
J gene: TRBJ2-7
CDR3 protein: CASSLGSGEQYF
CDR3 DNA: TGTGCCAGCAGCTTAGGAAGCGGGGAGCAGTACTTC

D gene: NA
clone size: medium-sized
V gene: TRBV15
J gene: TRBJ1-1
CDR3 protein: CATSRDPRDEAFF
CDR3 DNA: TGTGCCACCAGCAGAGATCCTCGCGATGAAGCTTTCTTT

D gene: TRBD1
clone size: many
V gene: TRBV19
J gene: TRBJ2-2
CDR3 protein: CASTLGTGGGELFF
CDR3 DNA: TGTGCCAGTACCCTAGGGACAGGGGGCGGGGAGCTGTTTTTT

D gene: NA
clone size: NA
V gene: TRBV24-1
J gene: TRBJ1-5
CDR3 protein: CATSDTGQYTQHF
CDR3 DNA: TGTGCCACCAGTGACACCGGACAGTACACCCAGCATTTT

D gene: NA
clone size: many
V gene: TRBV5-6
J gene: TRBJ2-5
CDR3 protein: CASSLASSLETQYF
CDR3 DNA: TGTGCCAGCAGCTTGGCTAGTAGTTTAGAGACCCAGTACTTC

D gene: NA
clone size: few
V gene: TRBV19
J gene: TRBJ1-1
CDR3 protein: CASSILYPIGGRTEAFF
CDR3 DNA: TGTGCCAGTAGTATACTTTATCCTATCGGGGGGCGAACTGAAGCTTTCTTT

D gene: TRBD2
clone size: NA
V gene: TRBV4-3
J gene: TRBJ2-7
CDR3 protein: CASSQVVAGEQYF
CDR3 DNA: TGCGCCAGCAGCCAAGTGGTAGCGGGCGAGCAGTACTTC

D gene: TRBD2
clone size: many
V gene: TRBV9
J gene: TRBJ2-1
CDR3 protein: CASSHPFPGLAGVGEQFF
CDR3 DNA: TGTGCCAGCAGCCACCCCTTCCCGGGACTAGCGGGGGTCGGTGAGCAGTTCTTC

D gene: NA
clone size: NA
V gene: TRBV5-1
J gene: TRBJ1-1
CDR3 protein: CASSWKTGDTEAFF
CDR3 DNA: TGCGCCAGCAGCTGGAAGACAGGCGACACTGAAGCTTTCTTT

D gene: NA
clone size: many
V gene: TRBV2
J gene: TRBJ1-2
CDR3 protein: CASELQGKDYGYTF
CDR3 DNA: TGTGCCAGCGAGCTACAGGGTAAGGACTATGGCTACACCTTC

D gene: NA
clone size: NA
V gene: TRBV5-4
J gene: TRBJ1-5
CDR3 protein: CASSLDTNQLQHF
CDR3 DNA: TGTGCCAGCAGCCTGGACACGAATCAGCTCCAGCATTTT

D gene: NA
clone size: NA
V gene: TRBV15
J gene: TRBJ2-1
CDR3 protein: CATSSDRSSYNEQFF
CDR3 DNA: TGTGCCACCAGCAGTGACAGAAGCTCCTACAATGAGCAGTTCTTC

D gene: TRBD1
clone size: NA
V gene: TRBV30
J gene: TRBJ1-6
CDR3 protein: CAWSYDRGVGNSPLHF
CDR3 DNA: TGTGCCTGGAGTTATGACAGGGGGGTAGGGAATTCACCCCTCCACTTT

D gene: NA
clone size: NA
V gene: TRBV11-2
J gene: TRBJ1-4
CDR3 protein: CARSSSPRGAANEKPFF
CDR3 DNA: TGTGCCCGCAGCTCTTCCCCCCGGGGGGCAGCTAATGAAAAACCGTTTTTT

D gene: NA
clone size: many
V gene: TRBV6-5
J gene: TRBJ1-6
CDR3 protein: CASSYSREINSPLHF
CDR3 DNA: TGTGCCAGCAGTTACTCGAGGGAGATTAATTCACCCCTCCACTTT

D gene: NA
clone size: many
V gene: TRBV6-5
J gene: TRBJ1-6
CDR3 protein: CASSYSVGNNSPLHF
CDR3 DNA: TGTGCCAGCAGTTACTCGGTAGGAAATAATTCACCCCTCCACTTT

D gene: NA
clone size: many
V gene: TRBV5-1
J gene: TRBJ2-2
CDR3 protein: CASSLDRQELGELFF
CDR3 DNA: TGCGCCAGCAGCTTGGACCGTCAGGAACTGGGGGAGCTGTTTTTT

D gene: NA
clone size: many
V gene: TRBV12-3/TRBV12-4
J gene: TRBJ2-3
CDR3 protein: CASSLGTPKDTQYF
CDR3 DNA: TGTGCCAGCAGCCTAGGGACTCCTAAAGATACGCAGTATTTT

D gene: NA
clone size: many
V gene: TRBV13
J gene: TRBJ2-5
CDR3 protein: CASSLLGGQETQYF
CDR3 DNA: TGTGCCAGCAGCTTGCTAGGTGGACAAGAGACCCAGTACTTC

D gene: NA
clone size: few
V gene: TRBV19
J gene: TRBJ2-5
CDR3 protein: CASSVRTRGTQYF
CDR3 DNA: TGTGCCAGTAGTGTACGGACGAGGGGGACCCAGTACTTC

D gene: NA
clone size: NA
V gene: TRBV29-1
J gene: TRBJ2-3
CDR3 protein: CSVDERTGADTQYF
CDR3 DNA: TGCAGCGTTGATGAACGGACGGGGGCAGATACGCAGTATTTT

D gene: NA
clone size: NA
V gene: TRBV6-1
J gene: TRBJ1-2
CDR3 protein: CASSHQGVLNYGYTF
CDR3 DNA: TGTGCCAGCAGCCACCAAGGAGTACTTAACTATGGCTACACCTTC

D gene: NA
clone size: NA
V gene: TRBV4-2
J gene: TRBJ2-1
CDR3 protein: CASSANILAYDEQFF
CDR3 DNA: TGTGCCAGCAGCGCAAACATACTAGCTTACGATGAGCAGTTCTTC

D gene: NA
clone size: many
V gene: TRBV20-1
J gene: TRBJ2-1
CDR3 protein: CSARVAGANEQFF
CDR3 DNA: TGCAGTGCTAGAGTGGCAGGGGCCAATGAGCAGTTCTTC

D gene: NA
clone size: many
V gene: TRBV6-1
J gene: TRBJ2-5
CDR3 protein: CASSMQETQYF
CDR3 DNA: TGTGCCAGCAGTATGCAAGAGACCCAGTACTTC